Listed below are T cell receptor beta chains from one sample, sequenced in a study of blood T cells in healthy people across ages. TCRdb reanalysed the 5' RACE reads using MiXCR and keeps one entry per CDR3 protein. The sample lists about 1.5 million distinct CDR3 sequences; roughly 43% were seen once. Sequenced sample: blood. The receptors were sampled from a woman younger than 35 in good health. The CDR3 runs from the conserved cysteine through the conserved F or W. A D gene is named only where the DNA matches it firmly. Clone size is not always given. Where it is, it says once, few, many or a class for expanded clones.

size,V,J,D,DNA,CDR3
few,TRBV21-1,TRBJ2-4,-,TGTGCCAGCAGCAAAACTACGCGGGAGGCCAAAAACATTCAGTACTTC,CASSKTTREAKNIQYF
few,TRBV20-1,TRBJ2-1,-,TGCGGCGCCGGACCCAACAATGAGCAGTTCTTC,CGAGPNNEQFF
-,TRBV11-2,TRBJ2-1,TRBD1,TGTGCCAGCGGGGTGGGGACAGTGATCAATGAGCAGTTCTTC,CASGVGTVINEQFF
-,TRBV15,TRBJ1-1,-,TGTGCCACCAGCAGAGGACGGCTTTACCACCCTGAAGCTTTCTTT,CATSRGRLYHPEAFF
-,TRBV7-3,TRBJ1-1,-,TGTGCCAGCAGCTTAGGGGGTAAAGGCACTGAAGCTTTCTTT,CASSLGGKGTEAFF
-,TRBV6-6,TRBJ2-7,-,TGTGCCAGCAGTTCTTACGACAACCCCTACGAGCAGTACTTC,CASSSYDNPYEQYF
few,TRBV10-1,TRBJ1-1,-,TGCGCCAGCAGTGAGTCTAAGGGCGCACAGACGATGAACACTGAAGCTTTCTTT,CASSESKGAQTMNTEAFF
many,TRBV28,TRBJ1-2,TRBD1,TGTGCCAGCAGGACCGGGACAGGGAACTATGGCTACACCTTC,CASRTGTGNYGYTF
-,TRBV5-6,TRBJ2-1,-,TGTGCCAGCACCCTGGAGGGGGATGAGCAGTTCTTC,CASTLEGDEQFF
-,TRBV7-2,TRBJ2-3,-,TGTGCCAGCAGCCCAGATTGGGGGTCAGATACGCAGTATTTT,CASSPDWGSDTQYF
-,TRBV30,TRBJ2-7,TRBD1,TGTGCCTGGAGTACAGGGGGATCCTACGAGCAGTACTTC,CAWSTGGSYEQYF
-,TRBV11-2,TRBJ1-2,TRBD1,TGTGCCAGCAGGTTGGACAGGCTTTCTAACTATGGCTACACCTTC,CASRLDRLSNYGYTF
-,TRBV29-1,TRBJ1-3,-,TGCAGCGTTGAGAAAGACTCTGGAAACACCATATATTTT,CSVEKDSGNTIYF
-,TRBV29-1,TRBJ1-4,-,TGCAGCGCCGTGGGGACACAGAATAGGGAAAAACTGTTTTTT,CSAVGTQNREKLFF
few,TRBV7-2,TRBJ1-3,TRBD1,TGTGCCAGCAGCCTAACGACAGGGTCGGGGGGAAACACCATATATTTT,CASSLTTGSGGNTIYF
-,TRBV25-1,TRBJ2-5,-,TGTGCCAGCAGTGAAAGTGAGCGGCAGTGGAGGGAGACCCAGTACTTC,CASSESERQWRETQYF
-,TRBV19,TRBJ1-2,-,TGTGCCAGTAGTATCCGCGAACCGGGGAACTATGGCTACACCTTC,CASSIREPGNYGYTF
-,TRBV18,TRBJ1-1,-,TGTGCCAGCTCACCGGGACACGGGGAGAACACTGAAGCTTTCTTT,CASSPGHGENTEAFF
-,TRBV4-1,TRBJ1-2,TRBD1,TGCGCCAGCAGCCGAGGACAGGGTGGTATGGCTAACTATGGCTACACCTTC,CASSRGQGGMANYGYTF
-,TRBV4-1,TRBJ2-2,-,TGCGCCACCAAGGTGGAGGGGGGAGGAACCGGGGAGCTGTTTTTT,CATKVEGGGTGELFF
-,TRBV6-5,TRBJ2-6,TRBD1,TGTGCCAGCAGTTACGAGAGACAGGGGCCTCGGGCCAACGTCCTGACTTTC,CASSYERQGPRANVLTF
few,TRBV29-1,TRBJ2-5,-,TGCAGCGTTGAAGACAGGGGCTGGTACCAAGAGACCCAGTACTTC,CSVEDRGWYQETQYF
-,TRBV12-3/TRBV12-4,TRBJ1-4,-,TGTGCCAGCAGTTTCGGACGGATAGGTGAAAAACTGTTTTTT,CASSFGRIGEKLFF
-,TRBV6-5,TRBJ1-1,-,TGTGCCAGTTATGTTCAGGGGCAGGGGAACACTGAAGCTTTCTTT,CASYVQGQGNTEAFF
-,TRBV27,TRBJ1-1,-,TGTGCCAGCAGTTTAGAGAGGGTTACTGAAGCTTTCTTT,CASSLERVTEAFF
few,TRBV12-3/TRBV12-4,TRBJ1-1,-,TGTGCCAGCACCCCTAGGTGGGGGAACACTGAAGCTTTCTTT,CASTPRWGNTEAFF
few,TRBV20-1,TRBJ1-5,-,TGCAGTGCTAGAGATGTCGGGGTCAGCAATCAGCCCCAGCATTTT,CSARDVGVSNQPQHF
-,TRBV28,TRBJ1-1,-,TGTGCCAGCAGTTTGGGACGTCACACTGAAGCTTTCTTT,CASSLGRHTEAFF
-,TRBV11-2,TRBJ1-2,-,TGTGCCAGCAGCCCGAGAGGTTCCAGTGGGAACTATGGCTACACCTTC,CASSPRGSSGNYGYTF
-,TRBV12-3/TRBV12-4,TRBJ1-1,-,TGTGCCAGCAGTTTAGGCGCTTCTAGGCCTGAAGCTTTCTTT,CASSLGASRPEAFF
few,TRBV5-1,TRBJ1-4,TRBD1,TGCGCCAGCAGCTTGGCCGGGACAGGGGTTGGTGAAAAACTGTTTTTT,CASSLAGTGVGEKLFF
many,TRBV7-2,TRBJ2-1,-,TGCGCCAGCAGCTTAATCCCATACAATGAGCAGTTCTTC,CASSLIPYNEQFF
-,TRBV5-1,TRBJ2-3,-,TGCGCCAGCAGCTTGTATAACCCTGGCACAGAGACGCAGTATTTT,CASSLYNPGTETQYF
-,TRBV28,TRBJ2-1,TRBD2,TGTGCCAGCAGGGACGGACTAGCGGAGACTAATGAGCAGTTCTTC,CASRDGLAETNEQFF
-,TRBV29-1,TRBJ1-4,-,TGCAGCGTTGAACGGCAGGGAACTAATGAAAAACTGTTTTTT,CSVERQGTNEKLFF
-,TRBV20-1,TRBJ2-1,TRBD2,TGCAGTGCTAGAGATCCGAGCGGGGATTACAATGAGCAGTTCTTC,CSARDPSGDYNEQFF
-,TRBV3-1,TRBJ2-3,-,TGTGCCAGCAGCGGACACGCAGATACGCAGTATTTT,CASSGHADTQYF
-,TRBV11-2,TRBJ1-1,-,TGTGCCAGCAGCTTGGGAAACCGGGGCACTGAAGCTTTCTTT,CASSLGNRGTEAFF
few,TRBV12-3/TRBV12-4,TRBJ2-1,-,TGTGCCAGCAGTTTAAGGCGGGTTAGCGGACGGGCGCAGTTCTTC,CASSLRRVSGRAQFF
-,TRBV4-3,TRBJ2-7,TRBD2,TGCGCCAGCAGCCAAGAGGCGGGAGGCTCCTACAATGAGCAGTACTTC,CASSQEAGGSYNEQYF
few,TRBV20-1,TRBJ2-7,-,TGCAGTGCCTCAAACCCGGCCGAGCAGTACTTC,CSASNPAEQYF
-,TRBV6-5,TRBJ2-2,TRBD1,TGTGCCAGCAGTTACGGCCACAGGGGTAGGAACACCGGGGAGCTGTTTTTT,CASSYGHRGRNTGELFF
many,TRBV20-1,TRBJ1-1,TRBD1,TGCAGTGCTCCTCGGACAGGGGGTTTCATGAACACTGAAGCTTTCTTT,CSAPRTGGFMNTEAFF
-,TRBV25-1,TRBJ2-1,-,TGTGCCAGCAGGAGGGGTCATCTTGAGCAGTTCTTC,CASRRGHLEQFF
-,TRBV10-3,TRBJ1-2,-,TGTGCCATCAGTAACGACGGATACTATGGCTACACCTTC,CAISNDGYYGYTF
-,TRBV27,TRBJ1-2,-,TGTGCCAGCCGTGAGCAGGCAGACTTACCCTATGGCTACACCTTC,CASREQADLPYGYTF
few,TRBV6-5,TRBJ1-2,-,TGTGCCAGCAGCCTTGCCGGGAGTCGCCATGGCTACACCTTC,CASSLAGSRHGYTF
few,TRBV7-2,TRBJ2-1,-,TGTGCCAGCAGCTTAGGAGGGGGGGGCCATGAGCAGTTCTTC,CASSLGGGGHEQFF
-,TRBV28,TRBJ2-7,-,TGTGCCAGCAGTTTCGGCGGGATCGGAACCTACGAGCAGTACTTC,CASSFGGIGTYEQYF
-,TRBV20-1,TRBJ2-2,TRBD2,TGCAGTACTCTAGCGGGGCAGAACACCGGGGAGCTGTTTTTT,CSTLAGQNTGELFF
-,TRBV6-2/TRBV6-3,TRBJ1-5,-,TGTGCCAGCAGTGAACGACAGGCCCTCGGGGCCCAGCATTTT,CASSERQALGAQHF
-,TRBV5-5,TRBJ2-7,TRBD1,TGTGCCAGCAGCTTCGGGACAGGGGAATACGAGCAGTACTTC,CASSFGTGEYEQYF
-,TRBV7-2,TRBJ2-5,TRBD2,TGTGCCAGCAGCTTAGTGGGACTAGCGGCCTTTCAAGAGACCCAGTACTTC,CASSLVGLAAFQETQYF
-,TRBV12-3/TRBV12-4,TRBJ2-5,-,TGTGCCAGCAGAAAGTATAGCAATGAGCAGTACTTC,CASRKYSNEQYF